This T cell receptor beta chain was identified during a study of T cell responses to AZD1222 COVID-19 vaccine. Sequenced by immunoSEQ multiplex PCR; TCRdb stores in-frame clones only, minus some. Here the sample spans 80,000 or so clones, 65% to 80% being singletons. V was cut by 0 bases and J by 7 bases, with 15 bases left in between. This CDR3 comprises 14 residues. Germline assignment: CDR1 SQVTM and CDR2 ANQGSEA. Broader study findings: Vaccination with two AZD1222 doses was followed by a rise in Spike-specific TCR breadth and depth.

On this clone itself: Its antigen is not known.

J is TRBJ1-2 and V is TRBV29-1; unclear D gene. This receptor was obtained from an adult who received the MenACWY meningococcal vaccine as a control. The sample in question was peripheral blood, obtained 28 days after the second dose of the MenACWY control vaccine. In DNA, the CDR3 is TGCAGCGTTGAAGATCTCGGCAGATCGGGTGGCTACACCTTC. Amino acid sequence: CSVEDLGRSGGYTF.